These 13 T cell receptor beta chains came from one sample sequenced in a study of regulatory T cells in long-lasting Graves disease. Time point noted: newly diagnosed GD, antithyroid drugs for less than 3 months. Preparation of the TCR library used RNA extracted from PBMCs. Combining iRepertoire HTBI primers with Arm-PCR of CDR3 regions, the authors built TCR beta libraries. TCRdb passed the multiplex PCR reads through MiXCR, listing each CDR3 protein once. Here the sample spans over 450,000 distinct CDR3 sequences, around 11% being singletons. These same records also appear under a second study, on T cells in Graves' hyperthyroidism and ophthalmopathy.

Sequencing was performed on peripheral blood mononuclear cells (PBMCs), taken at new diagnosis, from a patient treated with antithyroid drugs. The receptors originated from a woman aged 30 to 39 with Graves disease.

A remark on this clonotype: A much more abundant neighbour one base away suggests this may be a read error. The chain combines TRBV6-1 with TRBJ1-6; TRBD1 is a possible D gene (6 bases). This CDR3 contains 15 residues. Looked up from germline, CDR1 is MNHNS and CDR2 is SASEGT. The CDR3, as DNA: TGTGCCAGCAGCCCGGCGGGACAAGGAAATTCACCCCTCCAATTT. Its translation is CASSPAGQGNSPLQF.

The chain links TRBV3-1 to TRBJ2-3; 12 bases align to TRBD2. The CDR3 runs to 16 residues. Germline values: CDR1 LGHDT, CDR2 YNNKEL (reference sequence). V was clipped by 6 bases and J by 2 bases; unmatched bases: 6. CDR3 in DNA: TGTGCCAGCAGTCCCGGACTAGCGGGGTACACAGATACGCAGTATTTT. Amino acids: CASSPGLAGYTDTQYF.

Worth noting for this clonotype: Since a much larger clone is just one base distant, this may be a read error. The chain is built from TRBV9 and TRBJ1-5; possible D gene TRBD1, 5 bases. Germline CDR1 reads SGDLS; CDR2 reads YYNGEE. This CDR3 has 13 residues. CDR3 loop: CVSSVQDNQPQHF. The CDR3 nucleotides read TGTGTCAGCAGCGTACAGGATAATCAGCCCCAGCATTTT. Variable domain in full (rest from reference TRBV9 and TRBJ1-5): DSGVTQTPKHLITATGQRVTLRCSPRSGDLSVYWYQQSLDQGLQFLIQYYNGEERAKGNILERFSAQQFPDLHSELNLSSLELGDSALYFCVSSVQDNQPQHFGDGTRLSIL.

The chain is built from TRBV20-1 and TRBJ1-5; weak D call: TRBD1 (5 bases). Germline V CDR1 and CDR2: DFQATT, SNEGSKA (reference sequence). The CDR3 length is 14 residues. The ends were cut back, 0 bases at V and 0 bases at J, with 6 bases in the middle. The CDR3 bases are TGCAGTGCTAGAGAGGACATTAGCAATCAGCCCCAGCATTTT. Its protein is CSAREDISNQPQHF.

Ten or more counts support this clonotype. The chain is built from TRBV9 and TRBJ2-2; no reliable D call. The CDR3 loop spans 14 amino acids. V was pared by 6 bases and J by 2 bases, with 11 bases between. Germline-derived CDR1 and CDR2 are SGDLS and YYNGEE. CDR3 amino acids: CASTSTPNTGELFF. The CDR3 region has the DNA TGTGCCAGCACCTCGACTCCTAACACCGGGGAGCTGTTTTTT.

This clonotype was seen a handful of times. A far larger clone lies a single base away; this is likely a read error. This chain connects TRBV6-1 to TRBJ2-5; D perhaps matches TRBD2 (6 bases). TRBJ2-1 matches the DNA end more closely, so the J call is doubtful. The CDR3 spans 17 residues. Germline CDR1 MNHNS, CDR2 SASEGT. In DNA, the CDR3 is TGTGCCAGCAGTCGCCCAAAGGGTAGCGGACTCTACAGTGAGCAGTTCTTC. It specifies CASSRPKGSGLYSEQFF.

This clonotype has ten or more counts. V usage is TRBV5-1 and J usage is TRBJ1-5, with D hard to call. Trimming pared 0 bases from V and 5 bases from J, leaving 6 bases between. The CDR3 is 13 residues long. Germline V gene sequence: CDR1 SGHRS, CDR2 YFSETQ. The CDR3 region has the DNA TGCGCCAGCAGCTTGGAGGGCCATCAGCCCCAGCATTTT. Its protein product is CASSLEGHQPQHF. Full variable domain (outside the CDR3, taken from reference TRBV5-1 and TRBJ1-5): KAGVTQTPRYLIKTRGQQVTLSCSPISGHRSVSWYQQTPGQGLQFLFEYFSETQRNKGNFPGRFSGRQFSNSRSEMNVSTLELGDSALYLCASSLEGHQPQHFGDGTRLSIL.

In its sample, this clonotype was seen many times. For the CDR3, the DNA is TGTGCCAGCCGGCGACAGACCTACGAGCAGTACTTC. Translating gives CASRRQTYEQYF. The genes are TRBV2 and TRBJ2-7; D is perhaps TRBD1 (5 bases). This CDR3 is 12 amino acids long. The V end was cut by 8 bases, the J end by 2 bases, with 10 bases between. Germline values: CDR1 SNHLY, CDR2 FYNNEI.

This clonotype was seen at least ten times. The chain couples TRBV28 to TRBJ2-7; unclear D gene. CDR1 and CDR2 (germline): MDHEN, SYDVKM. The V and J ends lost 6 bases and 1 base respectively, with 16 bases between them. The CDR3 length is 15 residues. The CDR3 nucleotides read TGTGCCAGCAGCTACGGTGTGATCGAGTCCTACGAGCAGTACTTC. Translation gives CASSYGVIESYEQYF.

This clonotype has a count of ten or more. The chain has TRBV6-2 or TRBV6-3 and TRBJ1-5; 8 bases align to TRBD1. The CDR3 sequence is 16 residues long. J lost 5 bases, V lost 8 bases, and 14 bases had no gene match. Germline CDR1 reads MNHEY; CDR2 reads SVGEGT. The CDR3 DNA reads as TGTGCCAGCCAGGCCGGGACAGGTGTCGTGGATCAGCCCCAGCATTTT. Residues: CASQAGTGVVDQPQHF.

Ten or more counts support this clonotype. The J gene is TRBJ2-7, the V gene TRBV7-2; D not certain. Trimming left V 3 bases short and J 2 bases short, with 14 bases between. CDR1 and CDR2 (germline): SGHTA, FQGNSA. The CDR3 sequence is 15 residues long. The CDR3 loop reads CASSLGRQAPYEQYF. The CDR3 DNA sequence: TGTGCCAGCAGCTTGGGTAGGCAGGCCCCCTACGAGCAGTACTTC.

The chain is built from TRBV5-1 and TRBJ2-1; 10 bases are shared with TRBD2. The CDR3 covers 17 residues. Germline V gene data show CDR1 as SGHRS and CDR2 as YFSETQ. Germline trimming cut 4 bases from V and 7 bases from J; bases unmatched to any gene: 14. The CDR3 bases are TGCGCCAGCAGCCGGAGACCTAGCGGGAGAGAGTTTAATGAGCAGTTCTTC. Translation gives CASSRRPSGREFNEQFF.

The CDR3 DNA follows: TGTGCCAGTGCCCCCGTTCCTGGGGCCAACGTCCTGACTTTC. Protein sequence: CASAPVPGANVLTF. The genes are TRBV28 and TRBJ2-6; D is uncertain. The CDR3 is 14 amino acids. Germline CDR1 and CDR2: MDHEN and SYDVKM. The V end was cut by 9 bases, the J end by 2 bases, with 11 bases between.